The 14 T cell receptor beta chains reported below all come from one sample, sequenced in a study of T cell repertoires in cytomegalovirus infection. TCRdb reprocessed the reads with MiXCR, giving one entry per CDR3 protein. The repertoire holds roughly 990,000 distinct CDR3 sequences, with roughly 30% as singletons. These receptors' targets are unknown. The sequencing here drew on cultured CD8+ T cells from PBMCs, taken from culture after CMV antigen stimulation. These receptors all come from a human donor in good health (CMV status not recorded). Some clones in this sample may be carry-over from other donors' samples.

The chain has TRBV20-1 and TRBJ1-4, with no clear D. This CDR3 has 13 amino acids. Germline assignment: CDR1 DFQATT and CDR2 SNEGSKA (reference sequence). Trimming took off 5 bases at V and 3 bases at J, with 10 bases between the two ends. DNA for the CDR3: TGCAGTGCTTCCCCGGGCGCTAATGAAAAACTGTTTTTT. Its protein is CSASPGANEKLFF.

A few counts support this clonotype. The chain has TRBV6-2 or TRBV6-3 and TRBJ1-2; 8 bases map to TRBD1. Germline CDR1 MNHEY, CDR2 SVGEGT. The CDR3 is made up of 17 amino acids. Unmatched junction bases numbered 16, after V lost 5 bases and J lost 5 bases. The CDR3 region is CASSLSSAWTGSYGYTF. For the CDR3, the DNA is TGTGCCAGCAGTCTTTCCTCGGCCTGGACAGGGTCTTATGGCTACACCTTC.

This clonotype was seen a few times. V is TRBV4-3 and J is TRBJ2-5, with TRBD2 matching over 7 bases. J was trimmed by 5 bases and V by 6 bases; bases with no gene match: 6. This CDR3 contains 13 residues. Germline-derived CDR1 and CDR2 are LGHNA and YSLEER. The CDR3 region has the DNA TGCGCCAGCAGTCGCGGGAGTTCGGAGACCCAGTACTTC. Protein: CASSRGSSETQYF.

This clonotype was seen a few times. The chain links TRBV28 to TRBJ2-3, with 13 nucleotides matching TRBD2. Germline lookup yields CDR1 MDHEN and CDR2 SYDVKM. The ends lost 5 bases at V and 3 bases at J; junction bases unmatched: 8. The CDR3 consists of 17 residues. CDR3 region: CASSLGLAGAATDTQYF. Written as DNA, the CDR3 is TGTGCCAGCAGTCTAGGACTAGCGGGGGCGGCAACAGATACGCAGTATTTT.

This clonotype was detected ten times or more. The gene calls are TRBV7-2 and TRBJ2-5; the match to TRBD2 covers 9 bases. CDR1 and CDR2 from the germline V gene are SGHTA and FQGNSA. Unmatched junction bases numbered 11, after V lost 5 bases and J lost 1 base. The CDR3 covers 17 residues. The CDR3 DNA follows: TGTGCCAGCAGCCACCCCTCAGTAGCGGGGGTCCAAGAGACCCAGTACTTC. Protein product: CASSHPSVAGVQETQYF.

The chain carries TRBV15 and TRBJ2-2; 7 bases match TRBD2. Germline V gene lookup returns CDR1 LNHNV and CDR2 YYDKDF (reference sequence). V shed 5 bases and J 0 bases; nucleotides not matched to a gene: 12. This CDR3 contains 18 residues. CDR3 sequence (DNA): TGTGCCACCAGCCACTGGGGGGGTCAGGGTCCGAACACCGGGGAGCTGTTTTTT. Translated, it gives CATSHWGGQGPNTGELFF.

A note on this clonotype: A junction boundary mismatches the germline segment, possibly from a read error. The gene calls are TRBV6-5 and TRBJ2-2; 7 bases line up with TRBD2. Germline lookup yields CDR1 MNHEY and CDR2 SVGAGI. The CDR3 sequence is 17 residues long. The CDR3 DNA follows: TGTGTCAGCCTCAAAGAGCGGGGCGATGCGAACACCGGGGAGCTGTTTTTT. Translation gives CVSLKERGDANTGELFF.

The rearrangement uses TRBV19 and TRBJ1-6; the D is unclear. This CDR3 has 15 amino acids. Trimming cost V 9 bases and J 4 bases, with 16 bases left between them. The V gene's germline CDR1 is LNHDA and CDR2 SQIVND (reference sequence). The CDR3 sequence: CARPGPRTYNSPLHF. As DNA, the CDR3 is TGTGCCAGGCCGGGCCCCCGGACGTATAATTCACCCCTCCACTTT.

Only one count was recorded for this clonotype. The chain employs TRBV20-1 and TRBJ2-2, with D possibly being TRBD2 (6 bases). V shed 0 bases and J shed 2 bases, with 10 bases lying between them. This CDR3 has 15 residues. CDR1 DFQATT and CDR2 SNEGSKA come from the germline V gene (reference sequence). The CDR3, as DNA: TGCAGTGCTAGAGATTGGGACTCCAACACCGGGGAGCTGTTTTTT. It codes for CSARDWDSNTGELFF.

This clonotype was recorded only once. The V call is TRBV19, the J call TRBJ1-5; no clear D. Trimming cost V 8 bases and J 0 bases, with 11 bases left between them. Germline lookup yields CDR1 LNHDA and CDR2 SQIVND (reference sequence). The CDR3 extends over 14 amino acids. The CDR3 sequence: CASWTGYSNQPQHF. The DNA for the CDR3 is TGTGCCAGTTGGACGGGGTATAGCAATCAGCCCCAGCATTTT.

The chain links TRBV27 to TRBJ1-2; 8 nucleotides line up with TRBD1. With 5 bases clipped from V and 4 bases from J, the junction kept 9 bases outside the gene matches. Germline loops: CDR1 MNHEY, CDR2 SMNVEV (reference sequence). The CDR3 totals 15 residues. CDR3 sequence: CASSEDRGGGYGYTF. The CDR3 DNA is TGTGCCAGCAGTGAAGACAGGGGAGGAGGCTATGGCTACACCTTC.

The chain employs TRBV6-5 and TRBJ2-3; TRBD2 might be the D (7 bases). The CDR3 runs to 17 residues. V shed 6 bases and J shed 1 base, with 20 bases lying between them. Germline-derived CDR1 and CDR2 are MNHEY and SVGAGI. The CDR3 DNA reads TGTGCCAGCAGCTCCGTCCTTACGGGGGGCCGCACAGATACGCAGTATTTT. Translating it yields CASSSVLTGGRTDTQYF.

This clonotype was recorded at least ten times. The V call is TRBV7-6, the J call TRBJ2-7, with 12 bases that match TRBD2. This CDR3 has 16 residues. Per germline, CDR1 SGHVS and CDR2 FNYEAQ. The V gene end was trimmed by 5 bases and the J gene end by 4 bases; junction bases not matched to a gene: 9. The DNA for the CDR3 is TGTGCCAGCAGCCCTTCCCTAGCGGGGGGGCGGTACGAGCAGTACTTC. It encodes CASSPSLAGGRYEQYF.

This clonotype has more than one count but fewer than ten. This chain connects TRBV6-2 or TRBV6-3 to TRBJ1-2, with D possibly TRBD1 on 5 matching bases. The V gene's germline CDR1 is MNHEY and CDR2 SVGEGT. Trimming left V 6 bases short and J 5 bases short, with 16 bases between. The CDR3 extends over 14 amino acids. The CDR3 here is CASSTPGTDYGYTF. The CDR3 coding sequence is TGTGCCAGCAGCACCCCAGGGACGGATTATGGCTACACCTTC.